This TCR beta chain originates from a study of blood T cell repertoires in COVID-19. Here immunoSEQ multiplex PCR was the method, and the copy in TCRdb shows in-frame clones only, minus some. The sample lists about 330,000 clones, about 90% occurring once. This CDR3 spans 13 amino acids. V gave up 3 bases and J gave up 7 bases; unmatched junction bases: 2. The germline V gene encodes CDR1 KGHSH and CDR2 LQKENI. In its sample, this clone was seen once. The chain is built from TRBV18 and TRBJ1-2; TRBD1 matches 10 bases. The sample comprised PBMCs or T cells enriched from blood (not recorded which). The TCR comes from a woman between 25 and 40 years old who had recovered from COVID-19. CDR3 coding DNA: TGTGCCAGCTCACCCGGGACAGGGGTTGGCTACACCTTC. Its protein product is CASSPGTGVGYTF.